This T cell receptor (beta chain) was recovered during a study of CD8+CD57+ T cells in acquired aplastic anemia. Study at large: DNA recovered from sorted CD4+ and CD8+ cells had a mean of approximately 3.5 ug.

Patients sequenced had flow cytometry evidence of CD8+CD57+ cell expansion. Every patient had severe acquired aplastic anemia. Study-level results: Controls and patients did not differ significantly in CD8+ Simpson's diversity. Common to patients and controls were roughly 30 CD8+ CDR3 sequences.

The CDR3 sequence is 14 residues long. In germline, CDR1 is LGHDT, CDR2 YNNKEL (reference sequence). Regarding this clonotype: Antigen unknown. One end of the junction does not line up with germline, which may come from a read error.

The TCR beta profiling, which covered VDJ combination and CDR3 sequence, was carried out using genomic DNA as the template. TCRdb fed the reads into MiXCR, producing one record per CDR3 protein. The sample consists of about 200,000 distinct CDR3 sequences, about 62% of them appearing once. Sequencing was done on a sample of sorted CD4+, CD8+, or CD8+CD57+ T cells (not recorded which) from PBMCs. The chain joins TRBV3-1 to TRBJ2-5; TRBD1 is a possible D gene (6 bases). The clonotype was recovered from a human donor with aplastic anemia. The CDR3 reads CASSPDRSQGTQYF. The CDR3 DNA reads TGTGCCAGCAGCCCGGACAGATCTCAAGGGACCCAGTACTTC.